This T cell receptor beta chain was identified in a study of blood T cell repertoires in COVID-19. Repertoires were generated with immunoSEQ multiplex PCR, while TCRdb's copy carries only in-frame clones and drops some. The sample has some 150,000 clones, 81% seen once; the top ten hold roughly 8.8%. CDR3 size: 14 residues. With 2 bases removed from V and 3 bases from J, the gap between germline ends came to 13 bases. The V gene's germline CDR1 is GTSNPN and CDR2 SVGIG (reference sequence). This TCR was recovered from a human donor with acute or convalescent COVID-19. The donor label of this sample is uncertain. The V call is TRBV30, the J call TRBJ1-2, with unresolved D. Specimen: peripheral blood. The CDR3, as DNA: TGTGCCTGGAGTATCGGGTACGGGGACTATGGCTACACCTTC. Residues: CAWSIGYGDYGYTF.